This TCR beta chain was observed in a study of blood T cell repertoires in COVID-19. Study at large: Samples taken during acute and convalescent COVID-19 were collected in the United States, Italy and Spain.

V was clipped by 6 bases and J by 7 bases, with 16 bases between them. In germline, CDR1 is SGHKS, CDR2 YYEKEE (reference sequence). The CDR3 contains 13 residues. This clone was detected once. In the original workflow: Quantification of nucleated cells was approximated via reference gene primer amplification. The repertoire was sequenced with immunoSEQ multiplex PCR; TCRdb's copy has only in-frame clones and lacks some. V, J and clone size were drawn from that table, and D and trimming were deduced from the DNA. Of about 150,000 clones listed, around 84% are singletons. The receptor comes from a woman aged 45-60 years with acute or convalescent COVID-19. Sequencing was done on a sample of peripheral blood. The chain is built from TRBV5-5 and TRBJ2-5; D may be TRBD2 (6 bases). Here the CDR3 reads CASNLGGDGTQYF. CDR3 nucleotides: TGTGCCAGCAACTTAGGAGGGGACGGGACCCAGTACTTC.